This TCR beta chain was identified during a study of identical twins. Study-level findings and limits: When twins shared out-of-frame alpha sequences, those sequences had excess low generation probability. In cord blood, abundant beta clonotypes had fewer insertions; memory showed no trend.

TCRdb ran MiXCR on the 5' RACE reads and lists one entry per CDR3 protein. The table records 700,000 or so distinct CDR3 sequences, about 20% of them present only once. This clonotype was recorded a few times. The antigen remains unidentified. Between the trimmed V and J ends, which lost 6 bases and 6 bases, there was a span of 15 bases. Germline-derived CDR1 and CDR2 are DFQATT and SNEGSKA (reference sequence). The CDR3 is 12 residues long. Healthy Caucasians were all of the donors. This same sample was also part of a study on T cells expressing NK-cell markers. From that study: The study sequenced eight donors, seven HCMV-seropositive and one seronegative.

Sequenced sample: PBMCs. This TCR derives from a woman in her late teens or twenties in good health. The chain is built from TRBV20-1 and TRBJ2-7; D might be TRBD1 (6 bases). The CDR3 sequence: CSAVQGLSEQYF. The CDR3 nucleotides are TGCAGTGCAGTTCAGGGGTTATCCGAGCAGTACTTC.